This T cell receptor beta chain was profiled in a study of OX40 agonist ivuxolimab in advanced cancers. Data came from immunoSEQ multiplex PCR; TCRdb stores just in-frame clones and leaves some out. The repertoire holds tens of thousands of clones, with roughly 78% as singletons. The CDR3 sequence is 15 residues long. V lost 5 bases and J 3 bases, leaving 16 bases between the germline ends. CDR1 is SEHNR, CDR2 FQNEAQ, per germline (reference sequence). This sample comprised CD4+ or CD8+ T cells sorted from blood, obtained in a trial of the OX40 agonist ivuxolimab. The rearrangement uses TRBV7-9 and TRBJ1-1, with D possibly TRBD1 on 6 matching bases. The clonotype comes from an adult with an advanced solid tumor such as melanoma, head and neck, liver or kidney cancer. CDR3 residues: CASSRFSGADTEAFF. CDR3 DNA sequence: TGTGCCAGCAGCCGGTTTTCAGGGGCGGACACTGAAGCTTTCTTT.